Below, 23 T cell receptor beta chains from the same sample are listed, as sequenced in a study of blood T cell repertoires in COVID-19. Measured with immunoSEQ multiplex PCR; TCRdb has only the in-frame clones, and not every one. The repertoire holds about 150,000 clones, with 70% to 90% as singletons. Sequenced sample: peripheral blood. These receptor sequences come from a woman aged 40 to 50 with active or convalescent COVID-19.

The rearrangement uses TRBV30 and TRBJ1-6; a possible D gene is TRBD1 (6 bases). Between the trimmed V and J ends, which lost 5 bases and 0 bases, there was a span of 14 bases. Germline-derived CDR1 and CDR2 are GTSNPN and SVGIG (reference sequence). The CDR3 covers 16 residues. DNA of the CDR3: TGTGCCTGGGGCACAGGGAACCCCTCCTATAATTCACCCCTCCACTTT. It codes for CAWGTGNPSYNSPLHF.

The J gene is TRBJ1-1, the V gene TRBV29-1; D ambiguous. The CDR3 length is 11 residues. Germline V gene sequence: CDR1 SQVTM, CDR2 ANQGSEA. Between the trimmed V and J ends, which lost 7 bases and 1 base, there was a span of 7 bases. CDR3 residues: CSGGENTEAFF. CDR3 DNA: TGCAGCGGCGGGGAGAACACTGAAGCTTTCTTT.

CDR3 sequence (DNA): TGTGCCAGCACTACAGGGGGGGGACAGGCGAACGGGCAGCCCCAGCATTTT. Amino acid sequence: CASTTGGGQANGQPQHF. This sequence joins TRBV28 and TRBJ1-5; 8 bases are shared with TRBD1. Germline V gene sequence: CDR1 MDHEN, CDR2 SYDVKM. The CDR3 spans 17 residues. With V trimmed by 7 bases and J by 7 bases, 18 bases remained unmatched.

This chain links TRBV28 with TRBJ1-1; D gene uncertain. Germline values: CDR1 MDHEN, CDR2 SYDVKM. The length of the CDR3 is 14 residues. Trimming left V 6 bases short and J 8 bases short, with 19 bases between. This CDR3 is CASRHYGSPREAFF. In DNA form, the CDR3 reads TGTGCCAGCAGACATTACGGGTCCCCAAGAGAAGCTTTCTTT.

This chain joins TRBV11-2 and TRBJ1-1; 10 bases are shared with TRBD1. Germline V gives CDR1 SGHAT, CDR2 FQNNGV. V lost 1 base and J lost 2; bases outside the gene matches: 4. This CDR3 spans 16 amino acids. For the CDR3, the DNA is TGTGCCAGCAGCTTAGGGACAGGGGGTTTTAACACTGAAGCTTTCTTT. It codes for CASSLGTGGFNTEAFF.

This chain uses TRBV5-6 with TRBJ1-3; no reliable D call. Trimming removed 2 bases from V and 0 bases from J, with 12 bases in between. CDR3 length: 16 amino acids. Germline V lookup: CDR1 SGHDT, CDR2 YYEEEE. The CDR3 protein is CASSFPQPFSGNTIYF. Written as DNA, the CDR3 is TGTGCCAGCAGCTTCCCACAGCCTTTCTCTGGAAACACCATATATTTT.

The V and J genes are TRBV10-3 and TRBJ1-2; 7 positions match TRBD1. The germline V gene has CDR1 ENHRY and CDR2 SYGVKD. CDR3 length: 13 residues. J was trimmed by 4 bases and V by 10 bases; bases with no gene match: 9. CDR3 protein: CATNEGQRYGYTF. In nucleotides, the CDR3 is TGTGCCACTAACGAGGGACAGCGCTATGGCTACACCTTC.

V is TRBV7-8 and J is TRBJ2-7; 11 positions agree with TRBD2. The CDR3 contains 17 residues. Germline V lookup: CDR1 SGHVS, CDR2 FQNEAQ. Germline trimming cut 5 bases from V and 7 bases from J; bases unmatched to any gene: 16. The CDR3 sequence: CASSRVGLAGGPKEQYF. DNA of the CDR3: TGTGCCAGCAGCCGAGTGGGGTTAGCGGGGGGGCCGAAGGAGCAGTACTTC.

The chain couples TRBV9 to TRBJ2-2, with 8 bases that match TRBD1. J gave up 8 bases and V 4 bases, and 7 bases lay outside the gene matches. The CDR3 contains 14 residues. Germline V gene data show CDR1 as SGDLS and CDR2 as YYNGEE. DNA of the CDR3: TGTGCCAGCAGCCCCCGCAGGGGGCTTGGGGAGCTGTTTTTT. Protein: CASSPRRGLGELFF.

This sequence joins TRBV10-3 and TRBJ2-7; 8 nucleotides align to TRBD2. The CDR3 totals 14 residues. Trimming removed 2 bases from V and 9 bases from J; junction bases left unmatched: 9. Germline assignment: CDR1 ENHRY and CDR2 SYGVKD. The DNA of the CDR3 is TGTGCCATCAGTGAGCCCGGGGGGGAATCGAGGCAGTACTTC. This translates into CAISEPGGESRQYF.

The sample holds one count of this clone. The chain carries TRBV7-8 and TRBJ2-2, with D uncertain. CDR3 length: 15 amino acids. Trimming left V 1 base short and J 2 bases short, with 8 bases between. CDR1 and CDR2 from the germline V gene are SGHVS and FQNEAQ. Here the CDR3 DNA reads TGTGCCAGCAGCTTAGAGAGACTTAACACCGGGGAGCTGTTTTTT. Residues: CASSLERLNTGELFF.

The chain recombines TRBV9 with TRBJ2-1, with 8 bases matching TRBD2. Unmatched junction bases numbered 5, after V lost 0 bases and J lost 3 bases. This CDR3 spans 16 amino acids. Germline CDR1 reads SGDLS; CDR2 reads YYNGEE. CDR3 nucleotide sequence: TGTGCCAGCAGCGTAGGTCCAGCGGGAGTCTACAATGAGCAGTTCTTC. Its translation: CASSVGPAGVYNEQFF. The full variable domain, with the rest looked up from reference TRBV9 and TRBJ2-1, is DSGVTQTPKHLITATGQRVTLRCSPRSGDLSVYWYQQSLDQGLQFLIQYYNGEERAKGNILERFSAQQFPDLHSELNLSSLELGDSALYFCASSVGPAGVYNEQFFGPGTRLTVL.

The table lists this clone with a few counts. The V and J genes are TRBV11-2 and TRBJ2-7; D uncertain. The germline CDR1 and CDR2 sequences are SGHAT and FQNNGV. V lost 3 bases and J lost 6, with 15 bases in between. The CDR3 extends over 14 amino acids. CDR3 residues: CASSFLVGRGEQYF. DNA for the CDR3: TGTGCCAGCAGCTTCCTAGTAGGTCGAGGCGAGCAGTACTTC.

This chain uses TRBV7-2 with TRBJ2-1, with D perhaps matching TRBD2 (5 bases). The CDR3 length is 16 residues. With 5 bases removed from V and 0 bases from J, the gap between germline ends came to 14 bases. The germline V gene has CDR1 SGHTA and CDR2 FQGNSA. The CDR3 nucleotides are TGTGCCAGCAGCCCCCGGGGTGTCGGCTCCTACAATGAGCAGTTCTTC. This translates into CASSPRGVGSYNEQFF.

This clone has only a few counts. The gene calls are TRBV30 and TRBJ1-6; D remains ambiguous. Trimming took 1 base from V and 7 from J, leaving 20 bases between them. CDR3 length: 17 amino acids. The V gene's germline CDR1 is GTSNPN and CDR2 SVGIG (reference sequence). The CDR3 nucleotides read TGTGCCTGGAGTGCCACCTTCATGGTAGAGGGAAATTCACCCCTCCACTTT. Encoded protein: CAWSATFMVEGNSPLHF.

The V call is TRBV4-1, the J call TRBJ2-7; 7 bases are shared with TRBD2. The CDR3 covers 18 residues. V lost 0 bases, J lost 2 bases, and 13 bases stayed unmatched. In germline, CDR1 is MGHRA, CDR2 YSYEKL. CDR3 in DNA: TGCGCCAGCAGCCAAGACGAAAATTCCGGGACTACCGCCTACGAGCAGTACTTC. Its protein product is CASSQDENSGTTAYEQYF.

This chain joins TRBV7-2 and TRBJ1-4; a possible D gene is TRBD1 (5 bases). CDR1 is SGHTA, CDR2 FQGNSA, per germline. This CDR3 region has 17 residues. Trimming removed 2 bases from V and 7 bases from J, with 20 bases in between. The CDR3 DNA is TGTGCCAGCAGCTTACCCAGGGTGTGGGATATAGGTGAAAAACTGTTTTTT. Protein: CASSLPRVWDIGEKLFF. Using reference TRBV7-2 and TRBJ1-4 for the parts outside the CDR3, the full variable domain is GAGVSQSPSNKVTEKGKDVELRCDPISGHTALYWYRQSLGQGLEFLIYFQGNSAPDKSGLPSDRFSAERTGGSVSTLTIQRTQQEDSAVYLCASSLPRVWDIGEKLFFGSGTQLSVL.

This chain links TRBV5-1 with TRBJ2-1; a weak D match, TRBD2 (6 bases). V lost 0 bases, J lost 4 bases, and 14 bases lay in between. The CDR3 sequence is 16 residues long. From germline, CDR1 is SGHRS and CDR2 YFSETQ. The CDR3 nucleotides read TGCGCCAGCAGCTTGGGCCCCGCGGGATCTTACAATGAGCAGTTCTTC. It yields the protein CASSLGPAGSYNEQFF.

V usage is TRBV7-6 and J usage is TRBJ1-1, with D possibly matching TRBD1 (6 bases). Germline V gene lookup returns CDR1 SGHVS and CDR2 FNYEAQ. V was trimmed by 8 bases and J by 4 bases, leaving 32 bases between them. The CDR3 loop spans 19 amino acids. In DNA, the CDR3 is TGTGCCAGCGGCTCCCGACCCCCCACCATGACAGGACGGGGCACTGAAGCTTTCTTT. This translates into CASGSRPPTMTGRGTEAFF.

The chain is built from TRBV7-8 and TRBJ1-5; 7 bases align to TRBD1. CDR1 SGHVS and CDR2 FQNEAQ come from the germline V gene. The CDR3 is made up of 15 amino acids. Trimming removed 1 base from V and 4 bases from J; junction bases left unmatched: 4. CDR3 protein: CASSLEDRSNQPQHF. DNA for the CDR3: TGTGCCAGCAGCTTAGAGGACAGGAGTAATCAGCCCCAGCATTTT.

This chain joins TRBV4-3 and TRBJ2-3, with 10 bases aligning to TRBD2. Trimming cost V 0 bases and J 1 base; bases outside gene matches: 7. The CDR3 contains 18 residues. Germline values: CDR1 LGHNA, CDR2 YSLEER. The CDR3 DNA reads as TGCGCCAGCAGCCAAGAGGTGTGGGGGACTAGCGGCACAGATACGCAGTATTTT. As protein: CASSQEVWGTSGTDTQYF.

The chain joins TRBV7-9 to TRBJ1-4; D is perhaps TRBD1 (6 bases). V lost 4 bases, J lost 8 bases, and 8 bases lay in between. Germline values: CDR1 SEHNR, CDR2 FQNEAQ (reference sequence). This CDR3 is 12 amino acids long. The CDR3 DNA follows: TGTGCCAGCAGCTCCCAGGGGGAAAAACTGTTTTTT. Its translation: CASSSQGEKLFF.

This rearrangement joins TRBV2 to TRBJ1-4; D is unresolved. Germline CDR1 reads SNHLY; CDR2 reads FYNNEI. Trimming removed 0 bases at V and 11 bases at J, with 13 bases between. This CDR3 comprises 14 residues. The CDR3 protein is CASSEARGLSKLFF. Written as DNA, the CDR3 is TGTGCCAGCAGTGAAGCGCGGGGTTTAAGCAAACTGTTTTTT.